This T cell receptor (beta chain) was profiled in a study of blood T cell repertoires in COVID-19. As for the study in general: PBMCs, B-cell-depleted T cells, or T cells provided the cDNA or gDNA that made up the material.

The protocol was immunoSEQ multiplex PCR, while the TCRdb copy is restricted to in-frame clones and leaves out a portion. The data contain around 67,000 clones, 88% of them singletons. The CDR3 is made up of 15 amino acids. In germline, CDR1 is SEHNR, CDR2 FQNEAQ (reference sequence). The V gene lost 2 bases and the J gene lost 4 bases, with 14 bases spanning the gap. This clonotype was sampled from a woman at least 80 years old with active or convalescent COVID-19. Material for sequencing was peripheral blood. The chain employs TRBV7-9 and TRBJ1-1; tentative D call: TRBD1 (6 bases). The CDR3 protein is CASSLSTGIGTEAFF. CDR3 in DNA: TGTGCCAGCAGCTTAAGTACAGGGATAGGCACTGAAGCTTTCTTT.